The 7 T cell receptor beta chains listed next were all sequenced from one sample in a study of blood T cell repertoires in COVID-19. Produced via immunoSEQ multiplex PCR; TCRdb's table is partial and in-frame only. Here the sample spans some 64,000 clones, nearly 90% being singletons. Sequencing input: peripheral blood. These receptor sequences come from a man aged 50-59 years with active COVID-19.

This sequence joins TRBV5-4 and TRBJ2-7; D may be TRBD2 (7 bases). Germline CDR1 reads SGHNT; CDR2 reads YYREEE (reference sequence). Trimming took off 6 bases at V and 0 bases at J, with 16 bases between the two ends. The CDR3 consists of 15 residues. The CDR3 protein is CASTHAGASSYEQYF. The CDR3, as DNA: TGTGCCAGCACCCACGCGGGGGCGAGCTCCTACGAGCAGTACTTC. Supplemented by reference TRBV5-4 and TRBJ2-7, the full variable domain reads ETGVTQSPTHLIKTRGQQVTLRCSSQSGHNTVSWYQQALGQGPQFIFQYYREEENGRGNFPPRFSGLQFPNYSSELNVNALELDDSALYLCASTHAGASSYEQYFGPGTRLTVT.

About this clone itself: One end of the junction varies from germline; a read error may be responsible. V is TRBV10-3 and J is TRBJ2-1; no reliable D call. The CDR3 is made up of 11 amino acids. Germline CDR1 and CDR2: ENHRY and SYGVKD. CDR3 in DNA: TGTGCCACCAGTAGAGAAAATGAGCAGTTCTTC. It yields the protein CATSRENEQFF.

The chain is built from TRBV7-2 and TRBJ1-1, with D maybe TRBD1 (6 bases). CDR3 length: 17 amino acids. Trimming took 1 base from V and 5 from J, leaving 20 bases between them. The germline V gene encodes CDR1 SGHTA and CDR2 FQGNSA. DNA for the CDR3: TGTGCCAGCAGCTTAGGCCCCGTTGGGTCAACAGGGACTGAAGCTTTCTTT. Encoded protein: CASSLGPVGSTGTEAFF.

This clone was observed a few times. CDR3 bases: TGTGCCAGCAGCTCTATAATGTCGACAGCCTGGGAGCAGTACTTC. Translated: CASSSIMSTAWEQYF. The rearrangement joins TRBV7-9 to TRBJ2-7, with D possibly TRBD1 on 5 matching bases. CDR1 SEHNR and CDR2 FQNEAQ come from the germline V gene (reference sequence). V was cut by 4 bases and J by 7 bases, with 20 bases left in between. CDR3 length: 15 residues.

Here the CDR3 DNA reads TGTGCCAGCAGCGTAGACGGGTATTATGGCTACACCTTC. The encoded protein is CASSVDGYYGYTF. The J gene is TRBJ1-2, the V gene TRBV9; no reliable D call. From germline, CDR1 is SGDLS and CDR2 YYNGEE. Trimming shortened V by 0 bases and J by 5 bases, and 8 bases separated the two germline ends. CDR3 length equals 13 residues.

The chain combines TRBV7-2 with TRBJ2-7; tentatively, D is TRBD1 (6 bases). Looked up from germline, CDR1 is SGHTA and CDR2 is FQGNSA. Trimming removed 4 bases from V and 3 bases from J, with 13 bases in between. This CDR3 spans 14 amino acids. In DNA, the CDR3 is TGTGCCAGCAGCTCGTGGGGGCAGATCTACGAGCAGTACTTC. Translating gives CASSSWGQIYEQYF. Full variable domain (missing parts from reference TRBV7-2 and TRBJ2-7): GAGVSQSPSNKVTEKGKDVELRCDPISGHTALYWYRQSLGQGLEFLIYFQGNSAPDKSGLPSDRFSAERTGGSVSTLTIQRTQQEDSAVYLCASSSWGQIYEQYFGPGTRLTVT.

This clone is a singleton in its sample. V gene TRBV19 combines with J gene TRBJ1-6; D perhaps matches TRBD1 (5 bases). The germline V gene encodes CDR1 LNHDA and CDR2 SQIVND (reference sequence). V shed 6 bases and J shed 6 bases, with 12 bases lying between them. The CDR3 has 14 amino acids. The CDR3 nucleotides read TGTGCCAGTAGGGTCCAGGGCCCTAATTCACCCCTCCACTTT. This codes for CASRVQGPNSPLHF. Based on the CDR3 plus reference TRBV19 and TRBJ1-6, the full variable domain is DGGITQSPKYLFRKEGQNVTLSCEQNLNHDAMYWYRQDPGQGLRLIYYSQIVNDFQKGDIAEGYSVSREKKESFPLTVTSAQKNPTAFYLCASRVQGPNSPLHFGNGTRLTVT.